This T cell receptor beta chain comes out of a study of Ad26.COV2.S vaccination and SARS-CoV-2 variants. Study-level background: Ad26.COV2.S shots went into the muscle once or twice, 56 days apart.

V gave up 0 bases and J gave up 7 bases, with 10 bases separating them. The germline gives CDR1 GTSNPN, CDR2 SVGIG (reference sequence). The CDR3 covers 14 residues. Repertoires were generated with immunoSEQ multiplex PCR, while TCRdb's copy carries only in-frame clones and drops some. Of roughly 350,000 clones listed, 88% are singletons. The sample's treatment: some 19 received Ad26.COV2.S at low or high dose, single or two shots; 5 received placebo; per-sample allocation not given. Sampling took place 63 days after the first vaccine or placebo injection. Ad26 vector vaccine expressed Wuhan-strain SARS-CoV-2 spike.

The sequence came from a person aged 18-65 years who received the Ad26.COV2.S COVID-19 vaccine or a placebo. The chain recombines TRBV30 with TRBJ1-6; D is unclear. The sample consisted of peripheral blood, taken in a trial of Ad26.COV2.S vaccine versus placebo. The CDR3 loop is CAWSVLNQNSPLHF. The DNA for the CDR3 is TGTGCCTGGAGTGTACTCAACCAGAATTCACCCCTCCACTTT.